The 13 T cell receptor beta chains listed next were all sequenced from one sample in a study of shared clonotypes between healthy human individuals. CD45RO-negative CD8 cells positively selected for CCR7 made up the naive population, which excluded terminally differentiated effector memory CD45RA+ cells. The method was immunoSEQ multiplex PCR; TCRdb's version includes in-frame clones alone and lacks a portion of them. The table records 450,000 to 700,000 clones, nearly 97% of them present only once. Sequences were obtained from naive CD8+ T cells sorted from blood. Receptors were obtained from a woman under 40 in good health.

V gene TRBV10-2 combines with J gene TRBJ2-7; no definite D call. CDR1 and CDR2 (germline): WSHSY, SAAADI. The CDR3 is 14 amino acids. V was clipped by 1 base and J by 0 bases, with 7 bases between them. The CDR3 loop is CASSELDISYEQYF. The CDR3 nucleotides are TGCGCCAGCAGTGAGTTAGACATCTCCTACGAGCAGTACTTC.

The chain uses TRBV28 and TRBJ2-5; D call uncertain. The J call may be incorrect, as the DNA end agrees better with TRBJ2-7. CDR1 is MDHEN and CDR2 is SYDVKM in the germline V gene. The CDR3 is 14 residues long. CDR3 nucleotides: TGTGCCAGCAGTTTATGGGACCGACCCTACGAGCAGTACTTC. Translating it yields CASSLWDRPYEQYF.

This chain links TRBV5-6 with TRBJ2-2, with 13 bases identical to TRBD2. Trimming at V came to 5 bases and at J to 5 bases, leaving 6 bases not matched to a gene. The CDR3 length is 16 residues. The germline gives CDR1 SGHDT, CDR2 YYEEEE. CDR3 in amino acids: CASRHGTSGITGELFF. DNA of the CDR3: TGTGCCAGCAGACACGGGACTAGCGGGATAACCGGGGAGCTGTTTTTT. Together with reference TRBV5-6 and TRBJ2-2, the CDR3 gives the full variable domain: DAGVTQSPTHLIKTRGQQVTLRCSPKSGHDTVSWYQQALGQGPQFIFQYYEEEERQRGNFPDRFSGHQFPNYSSELNVNALLLGDSALYLCASRHGTSGITGELFFGEGSRLTVL.

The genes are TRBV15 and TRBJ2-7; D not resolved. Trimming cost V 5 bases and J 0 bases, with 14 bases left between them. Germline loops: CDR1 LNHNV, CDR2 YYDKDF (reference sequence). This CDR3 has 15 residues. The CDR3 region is CATSALGESSYEQYF. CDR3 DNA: TGTGCCACCAGCGCTCTAGGAGAAAGCTCCTACGAGCAGTACTTC.

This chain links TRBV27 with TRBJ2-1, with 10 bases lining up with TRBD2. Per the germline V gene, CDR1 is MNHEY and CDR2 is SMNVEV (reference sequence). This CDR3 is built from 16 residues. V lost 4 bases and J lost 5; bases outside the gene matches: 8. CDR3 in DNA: TGTGCCAGCAGTTCATCGCCGGGACTAGCGAACAATGAGCAGTTCTTC. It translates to CASSSSPGLANNEQFF.

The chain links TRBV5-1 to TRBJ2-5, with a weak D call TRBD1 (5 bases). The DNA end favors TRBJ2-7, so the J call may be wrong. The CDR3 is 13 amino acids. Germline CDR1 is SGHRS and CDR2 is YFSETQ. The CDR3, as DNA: TGCGCCAGCAGCACGGACAATTCCTACGAGCAGTACTTC. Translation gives CASSTDNSYEQYF.

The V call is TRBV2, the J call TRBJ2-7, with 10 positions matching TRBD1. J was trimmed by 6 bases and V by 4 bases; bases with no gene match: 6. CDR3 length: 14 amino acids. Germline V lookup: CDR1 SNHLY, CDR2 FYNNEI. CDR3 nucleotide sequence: TGTGCCAGCAGTGGGACAGGGGGTTACGGCGAGCAGTACTTC. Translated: CASSGTGGYGEQYF.

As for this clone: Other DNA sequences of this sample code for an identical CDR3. The CDR3 bases are TGTGCCAGCAGCTTGGGAAGGGCGGATGAGCAGTTCTTC. The encoded protein is CASSLGRADEQFF. The rearrangement uses TRBV7-9 and TRBJ2-1; unclear D gene. The CDR3 extends over 13 amino acids. V shed 3 bases and J shed 8 bases, with 11 bases lying between them. Looked up from germline, CDR1 is SEHNR and CDR2 is FQNEAQ (reference sequence).

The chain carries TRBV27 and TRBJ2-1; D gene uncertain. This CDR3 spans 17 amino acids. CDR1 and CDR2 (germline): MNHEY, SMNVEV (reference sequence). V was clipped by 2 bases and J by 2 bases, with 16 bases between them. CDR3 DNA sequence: TGTGCCAGCAGTTTAGGTTCTGACCTTGGAGCCTACAATGAGCAGTTCTTC. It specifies CASSLGSDLGAYNEQFF.

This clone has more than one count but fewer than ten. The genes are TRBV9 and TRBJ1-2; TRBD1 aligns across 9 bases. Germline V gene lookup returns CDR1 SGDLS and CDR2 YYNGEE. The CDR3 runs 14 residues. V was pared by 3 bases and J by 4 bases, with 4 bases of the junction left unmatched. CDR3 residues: CASSGTGDTYGYTF. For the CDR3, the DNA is TGTGCCAGCAGCGGGACAGGGGATACCTATGGCTACACCTTC. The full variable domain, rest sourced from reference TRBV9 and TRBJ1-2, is DSGVTQTPKHLITATGQRVTLRCSPRSGDLSVYWYQQSLDQGLQFLIQYYNGEERAKGNILERFSAQQFPDLHSELNLSSLELGDSALYFCASSGTGDTYGYTFGSGTRLTVV.

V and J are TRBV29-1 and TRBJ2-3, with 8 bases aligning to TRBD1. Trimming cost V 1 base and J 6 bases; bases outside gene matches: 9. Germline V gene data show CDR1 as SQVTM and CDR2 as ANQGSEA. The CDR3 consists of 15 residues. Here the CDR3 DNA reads TGCAGCGTTGAAGTAGGACAGGGTCTAGTGGATACGCAGTATTTT. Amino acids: CSVEVGQGLVDTQYF.

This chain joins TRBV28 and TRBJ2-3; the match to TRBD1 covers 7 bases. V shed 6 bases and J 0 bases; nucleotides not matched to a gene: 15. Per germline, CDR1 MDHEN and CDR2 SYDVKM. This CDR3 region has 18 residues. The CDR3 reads CASRGWDSPIPSTDTQYF. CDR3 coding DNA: TGTGCCAGCAGGGGATGGGACAGTCCGATTCCTAGCACAGATACGCAGTATTTT.

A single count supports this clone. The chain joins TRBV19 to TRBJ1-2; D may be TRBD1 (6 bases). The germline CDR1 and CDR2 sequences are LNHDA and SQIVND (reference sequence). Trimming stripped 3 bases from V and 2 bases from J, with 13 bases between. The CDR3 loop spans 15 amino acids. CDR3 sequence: CASSIRTDQNYGYTF. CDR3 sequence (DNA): TGTGCCAGTAGTATCAGGACAGATCAAAACTATGGCTACACCTTC. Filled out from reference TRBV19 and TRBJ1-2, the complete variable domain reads DGGITQSPKYLFRKEGQNVTLSCEQNLNHDAMYWYRQDPGQGLRLIYYSQIVNDFQKGDIAEGYSVSREKKESFPLTVTSAQKNPTAFYLCASSIRTDQNYGYTFGSGTRLTVV.